The T cell receptor beta chain described here comes from a study of blood T cell repertoires in COVID-19. Study-wide background: Sources were T cells, B-cell-depleted T cells, or PBMCs; the material itself was cDNA or gDNA.

Between the trimmed V and J ends, which lost 0 bases and 8 bases, there was a span of 13 bases. This CDR3 is 13 amino acids long. CDR1 is GTSNPN, CDR2 SVGIG, per germline (reference sequence). Per the study methods: Researchers report that nucleated cell counts were estimated from reference gene primer amplification. The table came from immunoSEQ multiplex PCR; TCRdb's copy has only in-frame clones and leaves some out. That table is the source of V, J and clone size, and D and trimming were worked out from the DNA. The sample lists some 100,000 clones, 84% occurring once. This receptor was identified in a woman between 45 and 65 years old with acute or convalescent COVID-19. Sequencing was done on a sample of peripheral blood. The rearrangement uses TRBV30 and TRBJ1-2; no definite D call. CDR3 amino acids: CAWSVRWQVGYTF. CDR3 DNA: TGTGCCTGGAGTGTACGATGGCAGGTCGGCTACACCTTC.